These T cell receptor beta chains were read from a single sample in a study of blood T cell repertoires in COVID-19. Produced via immunoSEQ multiplex PCR; TCRdb's table is partial and in-frame only. The sample yields tens of thousands of clones, roughly 88% seen once. The sequenced material came from peripheral blood. These receptors all stem from a man between 18 and 35 years old with COVID-19, enrolled during active disease. Both conserved end residues are part of each CDR3. D genes are given only for firm matches. Size is omitted from some rows. Given values are once, few, many or a class for expanded clones.

D: NA; size: NA; V: TRBV2; length: 12; J: TRBJ2-1; DNA: TGTGCCAGCAGCAAACTAGCTGCTGAGCAGTTCTTC; CDR3: CASSKLAAEQFF
D: NA; size: NA; V: TRBV6-5; length: 16; J: TRBJ2-1; DNA: TGTGCCAGCAGTTACTCTATTCTAGCCCCAACCAATGAGCAGTTCTTC; CDR3: CASSYSILAPTNEQFF
D: NA; size: once; V: TRBV28; length: 14; J: TRBJ2-1; DNA: TGTGCCAGCAGTTTATTCGGCAGGAGGAATGAGCAGTTCTTC; CDR3: CASSLFGRRNEQFF
D: NA; size: NA; V: TRBV6-6; length: 14; J: TRBJ1-5; DNA: TGTGCCAGCAGTTACAGGGGAATAGGTCAGCCCCAGCATTTT; CDR3: CASSYRGIGQPQHF
D: NA; size: once; V: TRBV27; length: 14; J: TRBJ2-1; DNA: TGTGCCAGCAGCCTACAAGACAGATACAATGAGCAGTTCTTC; CDR3: CASSLQDRYNEQFF
D: NA; size: NA; V: TRBV2; length: 14; J: TRBJ1-3; DNA: TGTGCCAGCAGTTTACAGAGCTCTGGAAACACCATATATTTT; CDR3: CASSLQSSGNTIYF
D: TRBD2; size: NA; V: TRBV6-5; length: 15; J: TRBJ2-2; DNA: TGTGCCAGCAGTCGAGCGGGGGTGAACACCGGGGAGCTGTTTTTT; CDR3: CASSRAGVNTGELFF
D: TRBD1; size: NA; V: TRBV10-1; length: 14; J: TRBJ1-6; DNA: TGCGCCATCTTGTCCGGACAGGGGTATTCACCCCTCCACTTT; CDR3: CAILSGQGYSPLHF
D: NA; size: NA; V: TRBV7-2; length: 14; J: TRBJ1-5; DNA: TGTGCCAGCAGCTTCTCGGGAGGGAATCAGCCCCAGCATTTT; CDR3: CASSFSGGNQPQHF
D: NA; size: NA; V: TRBV4-3; length: 15; J: TRBJ1-2; DNA: TGCGCCAGCAGCCAAGATTACGGCCAGGGCTATGGCTACACCTTC; CDR3: CASSQDYGQGYGYTF
D: NA; size: NA; V: TRBV28; length: 10; J: TRBJ1-2; DNA: TGTGCCAGCTCTGACTATGGCTACACCTTC; CDR3: CASSDYGYTF
D: TRBD1; size: once; V: TRBV9; length: 15; J: TRBJ1-2; DNA: TGTGCCAGCAGCGGCCCGGACAGGGGAATGAATGGCTACACCTTC; CDR3: CASSGPDRGMNGYTF
D: TRBD2; size: NA; V: TRBV5-1; length: 16; J: TRBJ2-7; DNA: TGCGCCAGCAGCTTGACCTATACTAGCGGGAGATACGAGCAGTACTTC; CDR3: CASSLTYTSGRYEQYF
D: NA; size: NA; V: TRBV5-5; length: 14; J: TRBJ1-2; DNA: TGTGCCAGCAGCTTGGGGACAAATAACTATGGCTACACCTTC; CDR3: CASSLGTNNYGYTF
D: TRBD1; size: NA; V: TRBV10-3; length: 15; J: TRBJ2-2; DNA: TGTGCCACCATCCGGGACAGGGCGAACACCGGGGAGCTGTTTTTT; CDR3: CATIRDRANTGELFF
D: NA; size: NA; V: TRBV16; length: 14; J: TRBJ1-2; DNA: TGTGCCAGCAGCCAACAGGGAAGACCATATGGCTACACCTTC; CDR3: CASSQQGRPYGYTF
D: TRBD2; size: once; V: TRBV7-2; length: 14; J: TRBJ2-1; DNA: TGTGCCAGCAGCTTGCGGGGGGGGTACAATGAGCAGTTCTTC; CDR3: CASSLRGGYNEQFF
D: NA; size: NA; V: TRBV13; length: 16; J: TRBJ1-6; DNA: TGTGCCAGCAGCTTAGGACCGGGTGCCTATAATTCACCCCTCCACTTT; CDR3: CASSLGPGAYNSPLHF
D: TRBD1; size: NA; V: TRBV7-2; length: 14; J: TRBJ2-7; DNA: TGTGCCAGCAGCCGTGGACAGGGGGCATACGAGCAGTACTTC; CDR3: CASSRGQGAYEQYF
D: TRBD1; size: NA; V: TRBV30; length: 13; J: TRBJ1-6; DNA: TGTGCCGGGGGACGGGACAGTAATTCACCCCTCCACTTT; CDR3: CAGGRDSNSPLHF
D: NA; size: NA; V: TRBV3-1/TRBV3-2; length: 15; J: TRBJ2-5; DNA: TGTGCCAGCAGCTCCGGGACATCGAGAGGAGAGACCCAGTACTTC; CDR3: CASSSGTSRGETQYF
D: NA; size: NA; V: TRBV7-9; length: 15; J: TRBJ2-1; DNA: TGTGCCAGCAGCCCCCTTTTGCGCTCGGGCAATGAGCAGTTCTTC; CDR3: CASSPLLRSGNEQFF
D: TRBD2; size: NA; V: TRBV7-8; length: 17; J: TRBJ2-2; DNA: TGTGCCAGCAGACCGGGACTAGCAGTCGTGAACACCGGGGAGCTGTTTTTT; CDR3: CASRPGLAVVNTGELFF
D: NA; size: NA; V: TRBV11-2; length: 15; J: TRBJ2-7; DNA: TGTGCCAGCAGCTCTACCAGGGGCACCACCTACGAGCAGTACTTC; CDR3: CASSSTRGTTYEQYF
D: TRBD1; size: NA; V: TRBV28; length: 12; J: TRBJ1-2; DNA: TGTGCCAGCAGTGACAGGGAGAATGGCTACACCTTC; CDR3: CASSDRENGYTF
D: NA; size: NA; V: TRBV5-1; length: 14; J: TRBJ2-7; DNA: TGCGCCAGCAGCTTTCGTGGCAGGGCCTACGAGCAGTACTTC; CDR3: CASSFRGRAYEQYF
D: TRBD2; size: NA; V: TRBV27; length: 18; J: TRBJ2-1; DNA: TGTGCCAGCTGCCTGATGGGACTAGCTAACCCTTCCTACAATGAGCAGTTCTTC; CDR3: CASCLMGLANPSYNEQFF
D: NA; size: NA; V: TRBV7-2; length: 16; J: TRBJ1-5; DNA: TGTGCCAGCAGCTTAGTGGGCAGGATAGTCGTACAGCCCCAGCATTTT; CDR3: CASSLVGRIVVQPQHF
D: TRBD1; size: NA; V: TRBV5-1; length: 17; J: TRBJ1-1; DNA: TGCGCCAGCAGCTTGGACGTCCCGGGACAGGGGAGCACTGAAGCTTTCTTT; CDR3: CASSLDVPGQGSTEAFF
D: NA; size: few; V: TRBV6-2/TRBV6-3; length: 13; J: TRBJ2-5; DNA: TGTGCCAGCAGTTACCCAGGGGCAGAGACCCAGTACTTC; CDR3: CASSYPGAETQYF
D: NA; size: NA; V: TRBV6-5; length: 15; J: TRBJ1-2; DNA: TGTGCCAGCAGTTACTCACCGGGACAACCATATGGCTACACCTTC; CDR3: CASSYSPGQPYGYTF
D: NA; size: once; V: TRBV19; length: 13; J: TRBJ1-3; DNA: TGTGCCAGTAGTTCAGGGACTGGAAACACCATATATTTT; CDR3: CASSSGTGNTIYF
D: NA; size: NA; V: TRBV6-5; length: 12; J: TRBJ1-2; DNA: TGTGCCAGCAGTCAACCAGGGAATGGCTACACCTTC; CDR3: CASSQPGNGYTF
D: TRBD1; size: NA; V: TRBV28; length: 16; J: TRBJ1-1; DNA: TGTGCCAGCAGTCCTCGGACAGGGGGGACGAACACTGAAGCTTTCTTT; CDR3: CASSPRTGGTNTEAFF
D: TRBD2; size: once; V: TRBV30; length: 12; J: TRBJ2-1; DNA: TGTGCCTGGAGTATGACTAGCGGGATTCCGTTCTTC; CDR3: CAWSMTSGIPFF
D: TRBD2; size: NA; V: TRBV5-1; length: 15; J: TRBJ2-7; DNA: TGCGCCAGCGGGAGGACTAGCGGGAGGATTAACGAGCAGTACTTC; CDR3: CASGRTSGRINEQYF
D: NA; size: NA; V: TRBV29-1; length: 18; J: TRBJ2-1; DNA: TGCAGCGTTGAATACAGTGGTTTCCGCGGGCGGCGGGCCCCTGAGCAGTTCTTC; CDR3: CSVEYSGFRGRRAPEQFF
D: NA; size: NA; V: TRBV19; length: 15; J: TRBJ2-2; DNA: TGTGCCAGTACCCACCGGGACACAGACACCGGGGAGCTGTTTTTT; CDR3: CASTHRDTDTGELFF
D: TRBD2; size: NA; V: TRBV13; length: 16; J: TRBJ2-7; DNA: TGTGCCAGCAGCTTAGGCCGGACTAGTCTCCCCTACGAGCAGTACTTC; CDR3: CASSLGRTSLPYEQYF
D: NA; size: NA; V: TRBV7-8; length: 15; J: TRBJ1-1; DNA: TGTGCCAGCAGCTTATCAGGGACACCAAACACTGAAGCTTTCTTT; CDR3: CASSLSGTPNTEAFF
D: TRBD2; size: once; V: TRBV5-4; length: 15; J: TRBJ2-7; DNA: TGTGCCAGCAGACCGGACCGGGGGGGGTTCTACGAGCAGTACTTC; CDR3: CASRPDRGGFYEQYF
D: NA; size: NA; V: TRBV7-2; length: 14; J: TRBJ2-7; DNA: TGTGCCAGCAGCTTAGCGCCGGGAGCCTACGAGCAGTACTTC; CDR3: CASSLAPGAYEQYF
D: TRBD1; size: NA; V: TRBV7-8; length: 18; J: TRBJ2-5; DNA: TGTGCCAGCAGCACCATTCACCTACCGGGACAGAGGGGGGAGACCCAGTACTTC; CDR3: CASSTIHLPGQRGETQYF
D: NA; size: NA; V: TRBV11-3; length: 15; J: TRBJ2-5; DNA: TGTGCCAGCAGCTCGGGGGGCGGGGGCCAAGAGACCCAGTACTTC; CDR3: CASSSGGGGQETQYF
D: NA; size: NA; V: TRBV29-1; length: 12; J: TRBJ2-1; DNA: TGCAGCGTTCGACAGACGTACAATGAGCAGTTCTTC; CDR3: CSVRQTYNEQFF
D: TRBD1; size: once; V: TRBV6-5; length: 14; J: TRBJ2-2; DNA: TGTGCCAGCACTCCGGACAGGGACACCGGGGAGCTGTTTTTT; CDR3: CASTPDRDTGELFF
D: NA; size: NA; V: TRBV2; length: 15; J: TRBJ2-7; DNA: TGTGCCACCTTAAGGCGTACAGGGACCTCCTACGAGCAGTACTTC; CDR3: CATLRRTGTSYEQYF
D: TRBD2; size: NA; V: TRBV30; length: 17; J: TRBJ2-1; DNA: TGTGCCTGGAGTGGCACCTCCCGCGGGAGCTCCTACAATGAGCAGTTCTTC; CDR3: CAWSGTSRGSSYNEQFF